This TCR beta chain was obtained from a study of type 1 and type 2 diabetes patients (dated by TCRdb to 2016 to 2018). Regarding the complete study: Recruited in China, the cohort was made up of nine type 1 diabetes patients, a few type 2 diabetes patients and 6 or 7 nondiabetic controls. Throughout the study, CD4 or CD8 MicroBeads on MACS columns were used to positively select CD4+ and CD8+ T cells from PBMCs. The whole study generated around 20,000,000 paired-end reads. The study used high-throughput sequencing to profile TCRbeta repertoires and compare individuals with type 1 diabetes, type 2 diabetes and no diabetes. Type 2 diabetes patients served as a disease comparison group for the type 1 diabetes patients. Comparing roughly 22-cycle and roughly 25-cycle amplification showed similar V gene usage, suggesting similar primer efficiencies and random PCR bias. Sequencing of the TCRbeta libraries was paired-end and was performed on Illumina HiSeq 2000 or MiSeq instruments. Overall results and qualifications from the work: Since just a limited number of T2D and control samples were sequenced, some T1D-only HECs might also appear in more T2D or control samples. Type 2 diabetes and control samples had highly correlated V and J gene usage patterns, with an average between-sample correlation of roughly 0.97. Type 2 diabetes patients had few highly-expanded CD4+ clones, median one, accounting for a median approximately 3.7% of reads. The study groups were not matched for age and gender, which could bias interpretation. In both CD4+ and CD8+ T cells, type 2 diabetes repertoires were highly diverse, with diversity significantly greater than that of type 1 diabetes repertoires.

To note about this clonotype: Its antigen target is currently unknown. Within one base of it there is no much larger clone, and no base qualities were kept.

Sequencing relied on an Illumina MiSeq. Genomic DNA from sorted T cell subsets served as template for TCRbeta CDR3 amplification. The TCRbeta CDR3 region was amplified by multiplex PCR using 30 forward and 13 reverse primers. PCR products were purified with AMPure XP beads, then indices and adaptors were added in a second roughly 23-cycle PCR. Before sequencing, libraries were gel-purified with the QIAquick Gel Extraction Kit. The authors' analysis ran thus. Paired-end reads were merged using FLASH and were aligned with IgBLAST to IMGT V, D and J germline references. After reads whose alignment identity to germline references fell below 70% were discarded, approximately 11 million reads remained study-wide. IMGT definitions were followed to assign CDR3 boundaries, reading frame and productivity. Clones at or above 1% of reads were defined as highly-expanded clones, and diversity was measured by normalized Shannon entropy. Group differences in Shannon entropy were tested with unpaired two-tailed t-tests. The raw public reads went through TCRdb reprocessing: fastp at Q25, MiXCR clone calling, in-frame beta chains kept. Here each entry gathers all rows of one CDR3 protein and keeps the most common genes and DNA. None of the V and J calls come from the authors' own analysis; TCRdb made them. The sample table records approximately 260,000 distinct CDR3 sequences; around 50% of these occur just once. The top ten clonotypes cover roughly 13% of the sample.

Standard classification criteria for type 1 or type 2 diabetes were met by all diabetic patients, and glucose and C-peptide were assessed by WHO-recommended methods. Donors were excluded if they had other autoimmune diseases or infections within the previous four weeks. From each participant, approximately 9.4 milliliters of peripheral blood were collected. LymphoPrep density separation was used to isolate PBMCs. Compared with germline, V lacks 4 bases and J lacks 1 base; bases without a gene match: 10. Spanning cysteine to phenylalanine, the CDR3 consists of 17 amino acids. The retained sequence is limited to the CDR3, 51 bases, with the frame set at the first base. Based on the germline V gene (reference sequence), the CDR1 and CDR2 sequences are GTSNPN and SVGIG.

The chain is assembled from TRBV30 and TRBJ1-1; the junction holds 12 bases that match TRBD1. The sequence was obtained from a man between 18 and 29 years old with type 2 diabetes. Sequencing input: peripheral blood mononuclear cells (PBMCs). At the DNA level, the sequence is TGTGCCTGGACTTGTCCGGGACAGGGGGCATGGAACACTGAAGCTTTCTTT. Translated, it gives CAWTCPGQGAWNTEAFF.